The 18 T cell receptor beta chains listed next were all sequenced from one sample in a study of cytomegalovirus exposure and HLA in healthy donors. The PCR made use of 60 Vbeta and 13 Jbeta primers. The method was immunoSEQ multiplex PCR; TCRdb's version includes in-frame clones alone and lacks a portion of them. Here the sample spans under 300,000 clones, roughly two thirds being singletons. The specimen was PBMCs. These receptors came from a female donor in good health and CMV-seronegative.

The rearrangement uses TRBV2 and TRBJ1-2; the match to TRBD1 covers 7 bases. After removal of 2 bases from V and 2 bases from J, the junction contained 5 bases not matched to a gene. The germline V gene encodes CDR1 SNHLY and CDR2 FYNNEI. The CDR3 totals 15 residues. In DNA form, the CDR3 reads TGTGCCAGCAGTGAATACGTGGACAGGAACTATGGCTACACCTTC. This translates into CASSEYVDRNYGYTF.

The chain combines TRBV21-1 with TRBJ2-5; the DNA was not used to check the table's D call, TRBD2. TRBV21-1 is an annotated pseudogene. The CDR3 has 13 amino acids. The chain's CDR3 is CARPRICGETQYF. The CDR3, as DNA: TGTGCGCGGCCCAGGATTTGCGGGGAGACCCAGTACTTC.

This clone has just a few counts. The chain uses TRBV7-9 and TRBJ2-7; TRBD1 might be the D (6 bases). The V gene lost 10 bases and the J gene lost 7 bases, with 23 bases spanning the gap. CDR3 length: 14 amino acids. From germline, CDR1 is SEHNR and CDR2 FQNEAQ (reference sequence). CDR3 bases: TGTGCCACCCAGCAGGGGCTCACGACCAATGAGCAGTACTTC. Translated, it gives CATQQGLTTNEQYF.

This clone was recorded only once. The chain has TRBV28 and TRBJ2-7, with 8 bases identical to TRBD1. The trim removed 4 bases at V and 2 bases at J, leaving 4 bases unmatched. Germline CDR1 is MDHEN and CDR2 is SYDVKM. The CDR3 consists of 14 residues. In DNA form, the CDR3 reads TGTGCCAGCAGTTCCGGACAGGGTACCTACGAGCAGTACTTC. Protein product: CASSSGQGTYEQYF.

V and J are TRBV6-1 and TRBJ1-2, with TRBD1 matching 9 bases. V gave up 6 bases and J gave up 0 bases; unmatched junction bases: 2. The germline gives CDR1 MNHNS, CDR2 SASEGT. The CDR3 is 14 residues long. The CDR3 sequence: CASRRQGANYGYTF. CDR3 bases: TGTGCCAGCAGAAGACAGGGGGCTAACTATGGCTACACCTTC.

This chain connects TRBV27 to TRBJ2-7; 8 positions agree with TRBD2. The CDR3 runs 15 residues. The germline V gene has CDR1 MNHEY and CDR2 SMNVEV (reference sequence). Trimming at V came to 2 bases and at J to 2 bases, leaving 5 bases not matched to a gene. The CDR3 bases are TGTGCCAGCAGTTTACCCGGGAGGGACACCTACGAGCAGTACTTC. This translates into CASSLPGRDTYEQYF.

The chain is built from TRBV7-9 and TRBJ2-7; 8 bases agree with TRBD1. CDR1 and CDR2 from the germline V gene are SEHNR and FQNEAQ (reference sequence). The V and J ends lost 0 bases and 4 bases, in that order; junction bases with no gene match: 5. The CDR3 has 15 residues. Here the CDR3 reads CASSLATGQGYEQYF. The CDR3 coding sequence is TGTGCCAGCAGCTTAGCGACAGGACAGGGTTACGAGCAGTACTTC.

The rearrangement uses TRBV19 and TRBJ1-1; TRBD1 agrees at 7 bases. Germline V gives CDR1 LNHDA, CDR2 SQIVND (reference sequence). The ends lost 6 bases at V and 6 bases at J; junction bases unmatched: 10. The CDR3 extends over 14 amino acids. Written as DNA, the CDR3 is TGTGCCAGTAGGCCGGGACAGAGAATCGCTGAAGCTTTCTTT. This translates into CASRPGQRIAEAFF.

The rearrangement uses TRBV19 and TRBJ2-3, with 7 bases aligning to TRBD1. This CDR3 spans 14 amino acids. Looked up from germline, CDR1 is LNHDA and CDR2 is SQIVND (reference sequence). V shed 8 bases, J shed 3 bases, and the junction held 8 bases outside the gene matches. The DNA for the CDR3 is TGTGCCAGTGGGGGACAGACTGTTACAGATACGCAGTATTTT. This translates into CASGGQTVTDTQYF.

The chain couples TRBV14 to TRBJ1-1; unclear D gene. This CDR3 region has 13 residues. Germline V gene data show CDR1 as SGHDN and CDR2 as FVKESK. Deletions cut 4 bases from V and 5 bases from J, with 11 bases between. The CDR3 nucleotides read TGTGCCAGCAGCCTAGGAGGGTGGACTGAAGCTTTCTTT. It translates to CASSLGGWTEAFF.

Regarding this clone: One end of the junction does not line up with germline, which may come from a read error. The rearrangement uses TRBV6-4 and TRBJ2-5; a weak D match, TRBD2 (6 bases). The CDR3 sequence is 9 residues long. CDR1 is MRHNA and CDR2 is SNTAGT in the germline V gene. The CDR3 sequence: CAREGDSDF. CDR3 DNA: TGTGCCCGCGAAGGGGACTCCGACTTC.

This clone was detected only once. The V and J genes are TRBV6-5 and TRBJ1-1; D remains unclear. Trimming left V 10 bases short and J 1 base short, with 13 bases between. Germline CDR1 reads MNHEY; CDR2 reads SVGAGI. This CDR3 comprises 13 residues. CDR3 residues: CATKRSGNTEAFF. CDR3 nucleotides: TGTGCCACGAAAAGGAGTGGGAACACTGAAGCTTTCTTT.

The chain links TRBV4-1 to TRBJ2-2; 9 bases are shared with TRBD2. The length of the CDR3 is 15 residues. Germline CDR1 MGHRA, CDR2 YSYEKL. Trimming took 1 base from V and 9 from J; bases not matched to a gene: 6. The CDR3 DNA reads TGCGCCAGCAGCCAAGTTGCGGGAGGGCCAAGGGAGCTGTTTTTT. This encodes CASSQVAGGPRELFF.

The chain couples TRBV7-2 to TRBJ1-1; D gene unclear. CDR1 is SGHTA, CDR2 FQGNSA, per germline. The CDR3 contains 13 residues. The V gene lost 3 bases and the J gene lost 11 bases, with 16 bases spanning the gap. Here the CDR3 reads CASSFRPIIGAFF. The CDR3 DNA is TGTGCCAGCAGCTTTCGACCGATAATCGGGGCTTTCTTT.

CDR3 DNA: TGCGCCAGCAGCCAAGAGTCCGGACTAGCGGGAGGGCCTTACGAGCAGTACTTC. Its protein product is CASSQESGLAGGPYEQYF. The chain joins TRBV4-1 to TRBJ2-7; TRBD2 agrees at 15 bases. The CDR3 contains 18 residues. Germline V gene sequence: CDR1 MGHRA, CDR2 YSYEKL. The J segment lost 4 bases and the V segment lost 0 bases, leaving 7 bases of the junction unmatched.

V is TRBV9 and J is TRBJ1-6; D remains unclear. The CDR3 totals 13 residues. The germline CDR1 and CDR2 sequences are SGDLS and YYNGEE. V was shortened by 6 bases and J by 8 bases, with 12 bases between the two germline ends. CDR3 loop: CASTQSLYSPLHF. CDR3 in DNA: TGTGCCAGCACCCAGTCCCTTTATTCACCCCTCCACTTT.

This clone was detected only once. The CDR3 nucleotides are TGTGCCACCAGCAGAGCCCGTTCCGGGGGAACTGAAGCTTTCTTT. Residues: CATSRARSGGTEAFF. This rearrangement joins TRBV15 to TRBJ1-1, with D possibly TRBD1 on 5 matching bases. This CDR3 has 15 amino acids. CDR1 and CDR2 (germline): LNHNV, YYDKDF (reference sequence). Trimming removed 1 base at V and 5 bases at J, with 14 bases between. The complete variable domain, with remaining parts taken from reference TRBV15 and TRBJ1-1, reads DAMVIQNPRYQVTQFGKPVTLSCSQTLNHNVMYWYQQKSSQAPKLLFHYYDKDFNNEADTPDNFQSRRPNTSFCFLDIRSPGLGDTAMYLCATSRARSGGTEAFFGQGTRLTVV.

This clone was observed a single time. V and J are TRBV7-9 and TRBJ1-1; perhaps TRBD1 as D (5 bases). CDR3 length equals 16 residues. Germline V CDR1 and CDR2: SEHNR, FQNEAQ (reference sequence). Trimming stripped 5 bases from V and 4 bases from J, with 20 bases between. The CDR3 nucleotides read TGTGCCAGCAGCCTTATGAGGGGCGCGGGGGGCACTGAAGCTTTCTTT. It codes for CASSLMRGAGGTEAFF.